This T cell receptor (beta chain) is drawn from a study of CD8+CD57+ T cells in acquired aplastic anemia. Trimming took 9 bases from V and 7 from J; bases not matched to a gene: 9. The CDR3 runs to 13 residues. Profiles of TCR beta VDJ and CDR3 were generated from a genomic DNA template. TCRdb itself ran the reads through MiXCR, one entry per CDR3 protein. The table includes 400,000 to 450,000 distinct CDR3 sequences, roughly 64% detected once. The sample taken for sequencing was sorted CD4+, CD8+, or CD8+CD57+ T cells (not recorded which) from PBMCs. The chain couples TRBV12-3 or TRBV12-4 to TRBJ1-2, with 9 bases fitting TRBD1. This TCR was recovered from a human donor in good health, serving as a control. The CDR3 coding sequence is TGTGCCAGGATTCGGGGACAGGGAAGTGGCTACACCTTC. It translates to CARIRGQGSGYTF.